This T cell receptor (beta chain) was sequenced for a study of blood T cells in healthy people across ages. This clonotype has just a few counts. Its antigen is still unknown. Caucasian, healthy and from Russia, the donors were aged between roughly 6 and 100. This CDR3 is 15 amino acids long. Germline V gene lookup returns CDR1 SGHRS and CDR2 YFSETQ. V lost 0 bases to trimming and J lost 2 bases, with 12 bases between them. A second PCR of roughly 7 to 11 cycles used a sample-barcoded 5' primer and a J-beta primer mix. There were at least 3 million CDR3-containing paired-end reads obtained from each sample. TCRdb redid the calling of the 5' RACE reads with MiXCR, one entry per CDR3 protein. Of roughly 1,700,000 distinct CDR3 sequences in the sample, roughly 30% are singletons; the top ten hold around 7.7%. Findings and limits, study-wide: From one million sequenced T cells, diversity estimates were lower bounds. Possibly, changes in expanded clonotypes were confounded because donor CMV status was unknown.

This receptor was identified in a woman in her 30s in good health. The chain employs TRBV5-1 and TRBJ2-7, with TRBD2 as a possible D gene (6 bases). The source material was blood. CDR3 bases: TGCGCCAGCAGCTTGGGGCATACGGGGGCCTACGAGCAGTACTTC. Translating gives CASSLGHTGAYEQYF. The full variable domain, completed using reference TRBV5-1 and TRBJ2-7, is KAGVTQTPRYLIKTRGQQVTLSCSPISGHRSVSWYQQTPGQGLQFLFEYFSETQRNKGNFPGRFSGRQFSNSRSEMNVSTLELGDSALYLCASSLGHTGAYEQYFGPGTRLTVT.